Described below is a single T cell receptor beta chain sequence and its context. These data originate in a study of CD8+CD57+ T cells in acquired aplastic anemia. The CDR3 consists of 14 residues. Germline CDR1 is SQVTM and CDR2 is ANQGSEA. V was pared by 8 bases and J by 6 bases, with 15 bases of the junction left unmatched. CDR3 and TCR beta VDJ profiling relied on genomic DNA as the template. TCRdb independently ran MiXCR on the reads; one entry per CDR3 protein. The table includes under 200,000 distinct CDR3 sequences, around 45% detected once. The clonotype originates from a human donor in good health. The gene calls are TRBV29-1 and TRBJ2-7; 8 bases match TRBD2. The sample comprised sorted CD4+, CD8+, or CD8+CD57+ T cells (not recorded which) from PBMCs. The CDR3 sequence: CSQVPGRASSEQYF. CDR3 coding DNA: TGCAGCCAAGTCCCCGGGAGGGCCTCTAGCGAGCAGTACTTC.